Each of the 30 T cell receptor beta chains below was sequenced from the same sample in a study of T cells expressing NK-cell markers. TCRdb reprocessed the 5' RACE reads and stores each CDR3 protein as one record, lacking DNA. The table counts 150,000 to 200,000 distinct CDR3 sequences; 20% to 25% lies in the top ten. Material for sequencing was blood T cells: a sorted CD56 or NKG2C T cell subset, CD4+ or CD8+ T cells, or bulk PBMC T cells (not recorded which). These receptors were taken from a man aged 18-69 years in good health.

CDR3 sequence: CASSFDNTEAFF. This chain joins TRBV7-6 and TRBJ1-1. Germline V gene lookup returns CDR1 SGHVS and CDR2 FNYEAQ. This CDR3 region has 12 residues.

V is TRBV27 and J is TRBJ1-6; TCRdb returns TRBD1, unconfirmable since there is no DNA. Germline loops: CDR1 MNHEY, CDR2 SMNVEV (reference sequence). The CDR3 totals 15 residues. The CDR3 is CASSLYRGGNSPLHF.

CDR3 in amino acids: CASSFSKLTAGRVTQYF. This sequence joins TRBV12-3 or TRBV12-4 and TRBJ2-5; TCRdb outputs TRBD1, but without DNA this stays unchecked. The CDR3 has 17 amino acids.

CDR3 sequence reads: CASSQGGPWNTIYF. The rearrangement uses TRBV14 and TRBJ1-3. Germline CDR1 SGHDN, CDR2 FVKESK. This CDR3 comprises 14 residues.

This chain uses TRBV4-2 with TRBJ1-6; TCRdb outputs TRBD1, but without DNA this stays unchecked. The CDR3 has 14 amino acids. In germline, CDR1 is LGHNA, CDR2 YNFKEQ. CDR3 region: CASSRHRDNSPLHF.

This CDR3 reads CASSFGTGKAFF. The chain has TRBV12-3 or TRBV12-4 and TRBJ1-1; TCRdb's D call of TRBD1 is untestable without DNA. The CDR3 covers 12 residues.

The J gene is TRBJ2-7, the V gene TRBV12-3 or TRBV12-4; TCRdb designates TRBD1, a call that cannot be tested without DNA. The CDR3 is made up of 15 amino acids. The chain's CDR3 is CASSRRGIITYEQYF.

This chain uses TRBV25-1 with TRBJ1-2; TCRdb's D call, TRBD1, is unchecked because there is no DNA. Germline lookup yields CDR1 MGHDK and CDR2 SYGVNS. The CDR3 covers 11 residues. CDR3 amino acids: CASRQGAGYTF.

CDR3: CASSPSDNSYEQYF. This chain uses TRBV18 with TRBJ2-7; TCRdb picks TRBD1, but there is no DNA to check that call. This CDR3 is 14 amino acids long. CDR1 and CDR2 from the germline V gene are KGHSH and LQKENI.

The chain joins TRBV12-3 or TRBV12-4 to TRBJ2-1; without DNA, the TCRdb call of TRBD2 cannot be checked. There are 15 residues in the CDR3. CDR3 protein: CASSGTSGVAGGQFF.

This chain uses TRBV12-3 or TRBV12-4 with TRBJ2-1; there is no DNA to check the TCRdb D call of TRBD1. CDR3 length equals 18 residues. The CDR3 protein is CASHSLTGEGTSYNEQFF.

The rearrangement joins TRBV7-6 to TRBJ2-3; TCRdb designates TRBD1, a call that cannot be tested without DNA. The CDR3 is 18 residues long. CDR1 is SGHVS, CDR2 FNYEAQ, per germline. The CDR3 is CASSPTLGGPVPTDTQYF.

The chain has TRBV20-1 and TRBJ2-7; there is no DNA to check the TCRdb D call of TRBD1. The CDR3 consists of 14 residues. Germline-derived CDR1 and CDR2 are DFQATT and SNEGSKA (reference sequence). The CDR3 is CSARDPAGGHEQYF.

The chain links TRBV27 to TRBJ2-7; no DNA is available, so the TRBD1 call from TCRdb remains unchecked. The CDR3 consists of 14 residues. Germline CDR1 MNHEY, CDR2 SMNVEV (reference sequence). This CDR3 reads CASSPWWSSHEQYF.

The chain is built from TRBV3-1 and TRBJ2-7; TCRdb names TRBD1, which stays unverified in the absence of DNA. In germline, CDR1 is LGHDT, CDR2 YNNKEL (reference sequence). The CDR3 runs 15 residues. The CDR3 sequence is CASSQEPDRTYEQYF.

The chain recombines TRBV3-1 with TRBJ1-2; there is no DNA to check the TCRdb D call of TRBD1. Germline CDR1 and CDR2: LGHDT and YNNKEL (reference sequence). The CDR3 loop spans 16 amino acids. The chain's CDR3 is CASSSIARGFNYGYTF. Supplemented by reference TRBV3-1 and TRBJ1-2, the full variable domain reads DTAVSQTPKYLVTQMGNDKSIKCEQNLGHDTMYWYKQDSKKFLKIMFSYNNKELIINETVPNRFSPKSPDKAHLNLHINSLELGDSAVYFCASSSIARGFNYGYTFGSGTRLTVV.

V usage is TRBV2 and J usage is TRBJ1-2; the D call of TRBD1 rests on TCRdb alone, since no DNA is present to check it. The V gene's germline CDR1 is SNHLY and CDR2 FYNNEI. The CDR3 totals 13 residues. CDR3 in amino acids: CASSAGERYGYTF.

This chain joins TRBV4-1 and TRBJ2-5; TCRdb reports TRBD1, a call that lacks DNA to check it against. CDR1 and CDR2 (germline): MGHRA, YSYEKL. The CDR3 spans 15 residues. CDR3: CASSQEDRVQETQYF.

The chain has TRBV5-1 and TRBJ1-2; TCRdb's D call, TRBD1, is unchecked because there is no DNA. CDR1 is SGHRS, CDR2 YFSETQ, per germline. This CDR3 comprises 14 residues. This CDR3 reads CASSSRGVLNGYTF.

The chain joins TRBV11-3 to TRBJ2-4; TCRdb selects TRBD1, and the lack of DNA leaves this call unchecked. Germline CDR1 reads SGHNT; CDR2 reads YENEEA. This CDR3 spans 18 amino acids. The CDR3 loop reads CASSLGPGTGAAKNIQYF.

V and J are TRBV29-1 and TRBJ1-2; TCRdb returns TRBD1, unconfirmable since there is no DNA. The CDR3 has 15 residues. CDR1 and CDR2 from the germline V gene are SQVTM and ANQGSEA. CDR3 amino acids: CSVVTSGTEIYGYTF.

The rearrangement joins TRBV4-2 to TRBJ2-1. The CDR3 is 13 amino acids. Germline values: CDR1 LGHNA, CDR2 YNFKEQ. This CDR3 reads CASSQGRHNEQFF.

The chain joins TRBV7-8 to TRBJ2-1; TCRdb indicates TRBD1, and absent DNA this call remains unverified. Germline V gene sequence: CDR1 SGHVS, CDR2 FQNEAQ. The CDR3 is 12 residues long. CDR3 protein: CASSWAGNEQFF.

This chain links TRBV5-1 with TRBJ2-3; TCRdb gives TRBD2 as the D gene, but with no DNA this cannot be confirmed. The length of the CDR3 is 15 residues. Germline V gene data show CDR1 as SGHRS and CDR2 as YFSETQ. This CDR3 is CASSFVAGATDTQYF.

The V gene is TRBV5-1, the J gene TRBJ1-1; the TRBD1 assignment by TCRdb is unverifiable without DNA. This CDR3 region has 14 residues. In germline, CDR1 is SGHRS, CDR2 YFSETQ. The CDR3 reads CASSVTGVNTEAFF.

The rearrangement links TRBV5-1 to TRBJ1-2. The V gene's germline CDR1 is SGHRS and CDR2 YFSETQ. The CDR3 spans 15 residues. CDR3 residues: CASSLPGVDRGGYTF.

V gene TRBV7-9 combines with J gene TRBJ1-2; with no DNA, the TCRdb D assignment of TRBD1 cannot be verified. Germline CDR1 and CDR2: SEHNR and FQNEAQ (reference sequence). The CDR3 sequence is 15 residues long. Here the CDR3 reads CASSLGTGSNYGYTF.

V is TRBV28 and J is TRBJ2-7; TCRdb names TRBD2, which stays unverified in the absence of DNA. Per the germline V gene, CDR1 is MDHEN and CDR2 is SYDVKM. CDR3 length equals 17 residues. The CDR3 reads CASTSRALSRITYEQYF.

The chain carries TRBV28 and TRBJ2-2; TCRdb outputs TRBD1, but without DNA this stays unchecked. CDR1 and CDR2 from the germline V gene are MDHEN and SYDVKM. The CDR3 is 17 residues long. This CDR3 is CASSLPLSDRNTGELFF. Combining the CDR3 with reference TRBV28 and TRBJ2-2 gives the whole variable domain DVKVTQSSRYLVKRTGEKVFLECVQDMDHENMFWYRQDPGLGLRLIYFSYDVKMKEKGDIPEGYSVSREKKERFSLILESASTNQTSMYLCASSLPLSDRNTGELFFGEGSRLTVL.

The rearrangement links TRBV30 to TRBJ1-1; as DNA is missing, the TRBD1 call by TCRdb cannot be tested. The CDR3 contains 15 residues. Germline CDR1 GTSNPN, CDR2 SVGIG (reference sequence). The CDR3 sequence: CAWSVKRQGFSEAFF.